Following are 23 T cell receptor beta chains from one sample sequenced in a study of metastatic and nonmetastatic thyroid tumors. Every patient was untreated before thyroid surgery. TCRdb called clones again from the PCR reads with MiXCR. The sample consists of under 20,000 clones, roughly 15% of them appearing once. The sequenced sample consisted of blood. These receptors were taken from a male donor with papillary thyroid cancer or a benign thyroid nodule (not recorded which). Some clones in this sample may be carry-over from other donors' samples.

This clone was observed a handful of times. Since a much larger clone is just one base distant, this may be a read error. The rearrangement links TRBV12-3 or TRBV12-4 to TRBJ1-6, with D hard to call. This CDR3 contains 15 residues. In nucleotides, the CDR3 is TGCGCCAGCAGCTCCCCGGGTCCTTATAATTCACCCCTCCACTTT. Protein: CASSSPGPYNSPLHF.

This clone was observed at least ten times. The rearrangement joins TRBV4-2 to TRBJ1-5, with TRBD1 identical over 9 bases. With V trimmed by 4 bases and J by 5 bases, 9 bases remained unmatched. The CDR3 loop spans 16 amino acids. Germline CDR1 and CDR2: LGHNA and YNFKEQ. The CDR3 nucleotides read TGTGCCAGCAGCCCCGGGACAGGGTACGTTCATCAGCCCCAGCATTTT. Amino acids: CASSPGTGYVHQPQHF.

This clone was seen repeatedly, ten times or more. The rearrangement links TRBV2 to TRBJ2-7, with TRBD1 as a possible D gene (5 bases). Trimming removed 6 bases at V and 1 base at J, with 13 bases between. Germline V gene data show CDR1 as SNHLY and CDR2 as FYNNEI. The CDR3 spans 14 residues. The CDR3 bases are TGTGCCAGCAGGGACACCCGAGGTTCCTACGAGCAGTACTTC. It encodes CASRDTRGSYEQYF.

The V gene is TRBV3-1, the J gene TRBJ1-2, with 7 bases identical to TRBD1. This CDR3 region has 14 residues. V was pared by 1 base and J by 9 bases, with 8 bases of the junction left unmatched. CDR1 is LGHDT and CDR2 is YNNKEL in the germline V gene (reference sequence). CDR3 loop: CASSQGGTEYSYTF. The CDR3 DNA sequence: TGTGCCAGCAGCCAAGGCGGGACAGAGTATAGCTACACCTTC.

The sample holds many counts of this clone. The junction departs from the called germline gene at one end, perhaps through a read error. The rearrangement links TRBV5-4 to TRBJ2-1; D might be TRBD1 or TRBD2, each matching 5 bases. Germline V gives CDR1 SGHNT, CDR2 YYREEE (reference sequence). This CDR3 is 14 amino acids long. The CDR3 here is CASSPGTQGKEQLF. As DNA, the CDR3 is TGTGCCAGCAGCCCCGGGACCCAGGGCAAGGAGCAGCTCTTC.

This sequence joins TRBV28 and TRBJ2-3, with TRBD1 as a possible D gene (5 bases). V was cut by 5 bases and J by 0 bases, with 12 bases left in between. The CDR3 contains 15 residues. The V gene's germline CDR1 is MDHEN and CDR2 SYDVKM. This CDR3 is CASSPYRKSTDTQYF. CDR3 DNA sequence: TGTGCCAGCAGTCCATACAGGAAGAGCACAGATACGCAGTATTTT.

This clone was seen a few times. A read error may account for a junction end that differs from germline. This chain links TRBV11-1 with TRBJ2-3; TRBD1 is a possible D gene (5 bases). CDR1 and CDR2 from the germline V gene are SGHAT and FQDESV (reference sequence). The CDR3 is 16 residues long. CDR3 residues: CVSSLRGLGPVDTQYF. In DNA form, the CDR3 reads TGTGTCAGCAGCTTAAGGGGTCTCGGGCCGGTGGATACGCAGTATTTT.

This clone occurred many times. The chain joins TRBV3-1 to TRBJ2-3, with 11 bases that match TRBD1. V dropped 4 bases and J dropped 3; count of bases not matched to a gene: 6. Germline CDR1 and CDR2: LGHDT and YNNKEL (reference sequence). The CDR3 runs 16 residues. CDR3 sequence reads: CASSRTGTGGTDTQYF. The CDR3 DNA reads TGTGCCAGCAGCCGAACCGGGACAGGGGGGACAGATACGCAGTATTTT.

This clone was picked up many times. The rearrangement joins TRBV7-8 to TRBJ2-1; the D is unclear. This CDR3 is built from 13 residues. V was pared by 5 bases and J by 8 bases, with 13 bases between. Germline lookup yields CDR1 SGHVS and CDR2 FQNEAQ. The CDR3 DNA reads TGTGCCAGCAGCCAAGCCCGTGCGCATGAGCAGTTCTTC. Its protein is CASSQARAHEQFF.

This clone was recorded at least ten times. V gene TRBV4-2 combines with J gene TRBJ1-2, with no clear D. The CDR3 extends over 13 amino acids. V gave up 4 bases and J gave up 1 base, with 7 bases separating them. Per the germline V gene, CDR1 is LGHNA and CDR2 is YNFKEQ. CDR3 in amino acids: CASSPGDNYGYTF. CDR3 nucleotides: TGTGCCAGCAGCCCCGGGGATAACTATGGCTACACCTTC.

This clone showed up many times. CDR3 region: CASKLNLNTEAFF. In DNA, the CDR3 is TGTGCCAGCAAGCTGAACCTGAACACTGAAGCTTTCTTT. The chain links TRBV2 to TRBJ1-1; D gene ambiguous. The CDR3 runs to 13 residues. Germline V lookup: CDR1 SNHLY, CDR2 FYNNEI. V was clipped by 7 bases and J by 0 bases, with 9 bases between them.

The table lists this clone with a few counts. V and J are TRBV28 and TRBJ2-7; D uncertain. The CDR3 contains 12 residues. Germline V gene lookup returns CDR1 MDHEN and CDR2 SYDVKM. The germline V and J ends were trimmed by 5 bases and 5 bases, with 10 bases remaining between them. CDR3 in amino acids: CASSPEENEQYF. CDR3 nucleotide sequence: TGTGCCAGCAGTCCCGAGGAGAACGAGCAGTACTTC.

This clone was seen at least ten times. The chain couples TRBV19 to TRBJ2-7; 7 bases are shared with TRBD2. The CDR3 runs 14 residues. The germline V gene encodes CDR1 LNHDA and CDR2 SQIVND (reference sequence). The V segment lost 4 bases and the J segment 2 bases; nucleotides outside the gene matches: 5. The CDR3 DNA reads as TGTGCCAGTAGTACATCCGGGACTACCTACGAGCAGTACTTC. Translation gives CASSTSGTTYEQYF.

The V and J genes are TRBV5-8 and TRBJ1-2; D not resolved. The germline gives CDR1 SGHTS, CDR2 YDEGEE. Trimming stripped 0 bases from V and 7 bases from J, with 4 bases between. CDR3 length: 11 amino acids. The CDR3 DNA follows: TGTGCCAGCAGCTTGGTATTTGGCTACACCTTC. Its translation is CASSLVFGYTF. The full variable domain, with the rest looked up from reference TRBV5-8 and TRBJ1-2, is EAGVTQSPTHLIKTRGQQATLRCSPISGHTSVYWYQQALGLGLQFLLWYDEGEERNRGNFPPRFSGRQFPNYSSELNVNALELEDSALYLCASSLVFGYTFGSGTRLTVV.

The chain is built from TRBV6-1 and TRBJ1-2, with 9 bases fitting TRBD1. CDR3 length: 15 residues. Germline loops: CDR1 MNHNS, CDR2 SASEGT. V shed 7 bases and J 5 bases; nucleotides not matched to a gene: 11. CDR3 sequence: CASTPGQGIFYGYTF. The CDR3 DNA reads as TGTGCCAGCACCCCGGGACAGGGAATTTTTTATGGCTACACCTTC.

This chain links TRBV5-5 with TRBJ2-5; 7 bases are shared with TRBD1. V was clipped by 2 bases and J by 3 bases; unmatched bases: 1. CDR3 length equals 13 residues. Germline loops: CDR1 SGHKS, CDR2 YYEKEE (reference sequence). CDR3 region: CASSLTGEETQYF. The CDR3 DNA sequence: TGTGCCAGCAGCTTAACAGGGGAAGAGACCCAGTACTTC.

In this sample, this clone turned up many times. V and J are TRBV20-1 and TRBJ2-7; 9 positions match TRBD2. Germline CDR1 DFQATT, CDR2 SNEGSKA (reference sequence). With V trimmed by 1 base and J by 4 bases, 14 bases remained unmatched. The CDR3 has 17 residues. CDR3 in DNA: TGCAGTGCTAGAGCAGGGGAAGGTAGCGGGAGTTGGTACGAGCAGTACTTC. Protein sequence: CSARAGEGSGSWYEQYF.

This clone has ten or more counts. V gene TRBV6-2 or TRBV6-3 combines with J gene TRBJ2-1, with D maybe TRBD2 (5 bases). Germline V gene sequence: CDR1 MNHEY, CDR2 SVGEGT. V lost 2 bases and J 3 bases, leaving 14 bases between the germline ends. CDR3 length equals 16 residues. In nucleotides, the CDR3 is TGTGCCAGCAGTTACCCCTCCCGGGGTTTCTACAATGAGCAGTTCTTC. It specifies CASSYPSRGFYNEQFF.

In its sample, this clone was seen many times. This chain connects TRBV7-6 to TRBJ2-2, with D possibly matching TRBD2 (6 bases). This CDR3 contains 17 residues. V lost 5 bases to trimming and J lost 0 bases, with 16 bases between them. The V gene's germline CDR1 is SGHVS and CDR2 FNYEAQ. CDR3: CASSGDLATPNTGELFF. The DNA of the CDR3 is TGTGCCAGCAGCGGGGATCTAGCGACCCCGAACACCGGGGAGCTGTTTTTT.

This clone was observed a few times. The gene calls are TRBV6-1 and TRBJ1-2; D is undetermined. Looked up from germline, CDR1 is MNHNS and CDR2 is SASEGT. V lost 6 bases and J 3 bases, leaving 14 bases between the germline ends. The CDR3 totals 14 residues. CDR3 amino acids: CASRPIDGHYGYTF. Here the CDR3 DNA reads TGTGCCAGCAGACCCATCGACGGGCACTATGGCTACACCTTC.

This clone occurred a few times. The V gene is TRBV6-1, the J gene TRBJ1-6; possible D gene TRBD1, 6 bases. V dropped 6 bases and J dropped 11 bases, with 23 bases sitting between them. CDR3 length: 16 residues. CDR1 and CDR2 from the germline V gene are MNHNS and SASEGT. The chain's CDR3 is CASSDRRQGSWTPLHF. The CDR3 nucleotides read TGTGCCAGCAGCGACCGACGGCAGGGGAGTTGGACACCCCTCCACTTT.

By share, this clone ranks as medium-sized. The V gene is TRBV5-5, the J gene TRBJ1-2; possibly TRBD1 for D (5 bases). CDR1 is SGHKS and CDR2 is YYEKEE in the germline V gene (reference sequence). This CDR3 comprises 15 residues. V shed 6 bases and J shed 4 bases, with 19 bases lying between them. CDR3 sequence: CASMRRPGGSYGYTF. The DNA for the CDR3 is TGTGCCAGCATGAGGCGGCCGGGGGGGAGCTATGGCTACACCTTC. Full variable domain (outside the CDR3, taken from reference TRBV5-5 and TRBJ1-2): DAGVTQSPTHLIKTRGQQVTLRCSPISGHKSVSWYQQVLGQGPQFIFQYYEKEERGRGNFPDRFSARQFPNYSSELNVNALLLGDSALYLCASMRRPGGSYGYTFGSGTRLTVV.

This clone was recorded at least ten times. CDR3 coding DNA: TGTGCCAGTAGTCAACAGGGGAAAAGGAGCGAGCAGTACTTC. It codes for CASSQQGKRSEQYF. This chain links TRBV19 with TRBJ2-7; 7 bases agree with TRBD1. The CDR3 totals 14 residues. The V gene's germline CDR1 is LNHDA and CDR2 SQIVND (reference sequence). J was trimmed by 6 bases and V by 5 bases; bases with no gene match: 10.